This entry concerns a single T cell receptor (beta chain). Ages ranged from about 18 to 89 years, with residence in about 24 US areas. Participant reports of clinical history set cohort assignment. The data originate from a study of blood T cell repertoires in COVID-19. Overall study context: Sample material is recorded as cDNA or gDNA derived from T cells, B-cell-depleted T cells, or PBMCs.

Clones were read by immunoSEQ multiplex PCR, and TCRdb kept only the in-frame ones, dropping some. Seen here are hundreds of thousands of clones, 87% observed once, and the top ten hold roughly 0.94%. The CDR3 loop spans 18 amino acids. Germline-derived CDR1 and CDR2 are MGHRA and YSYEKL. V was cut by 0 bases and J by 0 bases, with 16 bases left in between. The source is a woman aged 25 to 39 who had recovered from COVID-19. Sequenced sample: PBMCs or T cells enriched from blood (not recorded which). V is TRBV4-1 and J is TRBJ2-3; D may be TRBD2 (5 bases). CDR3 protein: CASSQDSGRLTSTDTQYF. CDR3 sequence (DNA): TGCGCCAGCAGCCAAGATTCGGGAAGACTGACTAGCACAGATACGCAGTATTTT.